This entry lists 6 T cell receptor beta chains sequenced from one sample in a study of human T cells and chemical hapten exposure. It was from unfractionated whole blood that total RNA was extracted. TCRdb called the 5' RACE reads again in MiXCR, with one record for every CDR3 protein. Of 130,000 or so distinct CDR3 sequences detected, around 4% appear once; the ten largest clones hold about 1.3%. These receptors all come from a female donor in good health.

This clonotype was recorded many times. The chain couples TRBV6-6 to TRBJ1-1, with D unclear. This CDR3 has 12 residues. Germline lookup yields CDR1 MNHNY and CDR2 SVGAGI (reference sequence). Trimming pared 3 bases from V and 6 bases from J, leaving 8 bases between. CDR3 in DNA: TGTGCCAGCAGTTATTCAGGTCCTGAAGCTTTCTTT. Amino acids: CASSYSGPEAFF.

This clonotype has a count of ten or more. The chain recombines TRBV6-2 or TRBV6-3 with TRBJ2-7; no reliable D call. Trimming stripped 4 bases from V and 1 base from J, with 14 bases between. Germline lookup yields CDR1 MNHEY and CDR2 SVGEGT. The CDR3 is made up of 15 amino acids. The CDR3, as DNA: TGTGCCAGCAGTTTTCGTTCGGACGGGTCCTACGAGCAGTACTTC. It codes for CASSFRSDGSYEQYF.

This clonotype was detected many times. The chain has TRBV7-8 and TRBJ2-1; TRBD1 matches at 8 bases. Germline V gives CDR1 SGHVS, CDR2 FQNEAQ. This CDR3 is built from 15 residues. Losses at the gene ends were 1 base for V and 8 bases for J; bases not matched to a gene: 7. The CDR3 DNA is TGTGCCAGCAGCTTAGTCGGCAGGGGGCATTATGAGCAGTTCTTC. Encoded protein: CASSLVGRGHYEQFF.

This clonotype came up many times. V is TRBV28 and J is TRBJ2-3; D ambiguous. Germline CDR1 and CDR2: MDHEN and SYDVKM. This CDR3 is 12 amino acids long. Trimming removed 4 bases at V and 2 bases at J, with 4 bases between. The CDR3 nucleotides are TGTGCCAGCAGTTCCCCCACAGATACGCAGTATTTT. Its protein is CASSSPTDTQYF.

There are many counts of this clonotype. This chain uses TRBV11-2 with TRBJ2-1; TRBD1 might be the D (5 bases). Between the trimmed V and J ends, which lost 3 bases and 0 bases, there was a span of 12 bases. CDR3 size: 16 residues. Per germline, CDR1 SGHAT and CDR2 FQNNGV. CDR3 nucleotides: TGTGCCAGCAGCTTGCGAACAGGTGTCTCCTACAATGAGCAGTTCTTC. It encodes CASSLRTGVSYNEQFF.

This clonotype has ten or more counts. This chain connects TRBV7-9 to TRBJ1-3; no clear D. CDR1 and CDR2 from the germline V gene are SEHNR and FQNEAQ (reference sequence). The CDR3 loop spans 19 amino acids. Trimming left V 4 bases short and J 0 bases short, with 22 bases between. The CDR3 sequence is CASSSSLIRVGFSGNTIYF. In DNA, the CDR3 is TGTGCCAGCAGCTCCTCTTTAATACGGGTTGGGTTCTCTGGAAACACCATATATTTT.